These 30 T cell receptor beta chains originate from one sample sequenced in a study of T cell responses to AZD1222 COVID-19 vaccine. Sequencing was performed with immunoSEQ multiplex PCR; in TCRdb, only in-frame clones are kept and a portion is missing. Among 130,000 to 150,000 clones listed, about nine tenths were seen once. The source material was peripheral blood, sampled on day 0 of AZD1222 vaccination. The receptors shown here come from an adult in good health.

This chain connects TRBV7-8 to TRBJ1-2; D ambiguous. Germline values: CDR1 SGHVS, CDR2 FQNEAQ. CDR3 length: 17 residues. Between the trimmed V and J ends, which lost 7 bases and 4 bases, there was a span of 25 bases. This CDR3 is CASTQMDGSWRVYGYTF. The CDR3 nucleotides are TGTGCCAGCACCCAAATGGACGGTAGCTGGCGCGTCTATGGCTACACCTTC.

The sample holds one count of this clone. The chain has TRBV12-3 or TRBV12-4 and TRBJ1-1; tentatively, D is TRBD1 (5 bases). With 8 bases removed from V and 1 base from J, the gap between germline ends came to 11 bases. The CDR3 has 13 residues. This CDR3 reads CASGGARNTEAFF. CDR3 in DNA: TGTGCCAGCGGCGGGGCTCGGAACACTGAAGCTTTCTTT.

CDR3 DNA sequence: TGTGCCAGCAGCCGAGGACTAGCGGGAGTAAACGAGCAGTACTTC. Translation: CASSRGLAGVNEQYF. The V and J genes are TRBV7-3 and TRBJ2-7; TRBD2 agrees at 13 bases. Germline trimming cut 5 bases from V and 5 bases from J; bases unmatched to any gene: 6. CDR3 length equals 15 residues. Germline CDR1 is SGHTA and CDR2 is FQGTGA.

The chain links TRBV30 to TRBJ2-5, with D possibly TRBD2 on 6 matching bases. The CDR3 consists of 13 residues. Trimming removed 0 bases from V and 5 bases from J, with 10 bases in between. From germline, CDR1 is GTSNPN and CDR2 SVGIG (reference sequence). CDR3 DNA sequence: TGTGCCTGGAGTGTGGGTGGGGGGGAGACCCAGTACTTC. This translates into CAWSVGGGETQYF.

The sample holds one count of this clone. The V call is TRBV7-9, the J call TRBJ1-3, with D perhaps TRBD1 (6 bases). Trimming stripped 2 bases from V and 4 bases from J, with 9 bases between. The CDR3 extends over 14 amino acids. Germline CDR1 and CDR2: SEHNR and FQNEAQ (reference sequence). The CDR3 DNA follows: TGTGCCAGCAGCTTAACAGGGTCCGGAAACACCATATATTTT. This translates into CASSLTGSGNTIYF. The variable domain in full, completed from reference TRBV7-9 and TRBJ1-3, reads DTGVSQNPRHKITKRGQNVTFRCDPISEHNRLYWYRQTLGQGPEFLTYFQNEAQLEKSRLLSDRFSAERPKGSFSTLEIQRTEQGDSAMYLCASSLTGSGNTIYFGEGSWLTVV.

This chain uses TRBV19 with TRBJ1-2; 7 bases are shared with TRBD1. CDR3 size: 15 residues. CDR1 and CDR2 (germline): LNHDA, SQIVND (reference sequence). The J segment lost 4 bases and the V segment lost 4 bases, leaving 9 bases of the junction unmatched. CDR3 region: CASSTQSRGTYGYTF. The CDR3 DNA follows: TGTGCCAGTAGTACCCAGAGCAGGGGGACCTATGGCTACACCTTC.

The rearrangement links TRBV4-1 to TRBJ2-7, with D maybe TRBD2 (9 bases). The germline CDR1 and CDR2 sequences are MGHRA and YSYEKL. This CDR3 contains 18 residues. V lost 4 bases and J 2 bases, leaving 24 bases between the germline ends. The CDR3 DNA reads as TGCGCCAGCAGCCCAGGGGGCAGCGGGGGGCAAAAACCCTACGAGCAGTACTTC. Translation: CASSPGGSGGQKPYEQYF.

This chain links TRBV7-9 with TRBJ2-7; D is ambiguous. Germline V gives CDR1 SEHNR, CDR2 FQNEAQ (reference sequence). There are 14 residues in the CDR3. The germline V and J ends were trimmed by 2 bases and 3 bases, with 11 bases remaining between them. In DNA form, the CDR3 reads TGTGCCAGCAGCTTACCCCTCCACAGCTACGAGCAGTACTTC. This gives the protein CASSLPLHSYEQYF.

The chain carries TRBV7-2 and TRBJ2-2; D unclear. Germline values: CDR1 SGHTA, CDR2 FQGNSA. V lost 2 bases and J lost 4, with 14 bases in between. There are 16 residues in the CDR3. The CDR3 nucleotides are TGTGCCAGCAGCTTATATCCGGAAGCCTCCACCGGGGAGCTGTTTTTT. Translating gives CASSLYPEASTGELFF.

The chain combines TRBV6-6 with TRBJ2-3; 10 bases map to TRBD2. CDR3 length: 16 residues. In germline, CDR1 is MNHNY, CDR2 SVGAGI (reference sequence). J lost 3 bases, V lost 3 bases, and 6 bases had no gene match. CDR3 protein: CASSYGSGRVTDTQYF. The CDR3 region has the DNA TGTGCCAGCAGTTATGGGAGCGGGAGGGTAACAGATACGCAGTATTTT.

The chain carries TRBV7-2 and TRBJ2-1, with D perhaps TRBD2 (6 bases). The CDR3 totals 14 residues. CDR1 is SGHTA, CDR2 FQGNSA, per germline. V lost 1 base to trimming and J lost 8 bases, with 12 bases between them. The CDR3 is CASSLGLASDEQFF. CDR3 DNA sequence: TGTGCCAGCAGCTTAGGCCTAGCGAGCGATGAGCAGTTCTTC.

In this sample, this clone turned up once. The J gene is TRBJ2-5, the V gene TRBV7-8; a possible D gene is TRBD2 (6 bases). The CDR3 spans 13 residues. V lost 3 bases to trimming and J lost 5 bases, with 10 bases between them. Germline-derived CDR1 and CDR2 are SGHVS and FQNEAQ. CDR3 sequence: CASSLGLWETQYF. As DNA, the CDR3 is TGTGCCAGCAGCTTGGGACTGTGGGAGACCCAGTACTTC. The complete variable domain, with remaining parts taken from reference TRBV7-8 and TRBJ2-5, reads GAGVSQSPRYKVAKRGQDVALRCDPISGHVSLFWYQQALGQGPEFLTYFQNEAQLDKSGLPSDRFFAERPEGSVSTLKIQRTQQEDSAVYLCASSLGLWETQYFGPGTRLLVL.

The CDR3 loop is CASINSPEGYNSYGYTF. The DNA of the CDR3 is TGTGCCAGCATAAACAGTCCGGAAGGATATAATTCCTATGGCTACACCTTC. This sequence joins TRBV7-9 and TRBJ1-2; no reliable D call. Germline loops: CDR1 SEHNR, CDR2 FQNEAQ (reference sequence). The ends were cut back, 7 bases at V and 4 bases at J, with 25 bases in the middle. The CDR3 sequence is 17 residues long.

This sequence joins TRBV16 and TRBJ1-1; D possibly corresponds to TRBD1 (5 bases). CDR3 length: 15 residues. Between the trimmed V and J ends, which lost 7 bases and 1 base, there was a span of 16 bases. The germline V gene encodes CDR1 KGHSY and CDR2 FQNENV. The CDR3 loop reads CASMAGGLKNTEAFF. The CDR3 region has the DNA TGTGCCAGCATGGCGGGGGGACTTAAGAACACTGAAGCTTTCTTT.

CDR3 amino acids: CASSYWTGFREVNYGYTF. The CDR3 nucleotides are TGTGCCAGCAGCTACTGGACAGGGTTTCGGGAAGTTAACTATGGCTACACCTTC. The J gene is TRBJ1-2, the V gene TRBV5-4, with 8 bases lining up with TRBD1. The CDR3 contains 18 residues. Germline CDR1 and CDR2: SGHNT and YYREEE (reference sequence). After removal of 3 bases from V and 1 base from J, the junction contained 14 bases not matched to a gene.

The chain has TRBV6-5 and TRBJ1-1; 7 bases line up with TRBD1. Germline V lookup: CDR1 MNHEY, CDR2 SVGAGI. J gave up 0 bases and V 4 bases, and 2 bases lay outside the gene matches. The CDR3 loop spans 14 amino acids. The CDR3 sequence: CASSSDRLNTEAFF. CDR3 nucleotides: TGTGCCAGCAGTTCGGACAGGTTGAACACTGAAGCTTTCTTT.

The V and J genes are TRBV27 and TRBJ2-3; D is possibly TRBD1 (7 bases). The CDR3 loop spans 14 amino acids. Germline CDR1 and CDR2: MNHEY and SMNVEV (reference sequence). Trimming left V 5 bases short and J 5 bases short, with 14 bases between. CDR3 nucleotides: TGTGCCAGCAGTCCACGACAGGGAGGAGATACGCAGTATTTT. Encoded protein: CASSPRQGGDTQYF.

The V gene is TRBV19, the J gene TRBJ1-2; D might be TRBD1 (6 bases). This CDR3 comprises 15 residues. V was cut by 3 bases and J by 4 bases, with 15 bases left in between. The germline V gene encodes CDR1 LNHDA and CDR2 SQIVND (reference sequence). Here the CDR3 reads CASSIPPGHIYGYTF. In DNA, the CDR3 is TGTGCCAGTAGTATCCCTCCGGGACATATCTATGGCTACACCTTC.

The chain combines TRBV11-2 with TRBJ2-2, with TRBD2 matching over 9 bases. V trimming: 7 bases; J trimming: 6 bases; junction bases outside the gene matches: 6. CDR1 SGHAT and CDR2 FQNNGV come from the germline V gene. The CDR3 is made up of 14 amino acids. DNA of the CDR3: TGTGCCAGCACCCCCGGGACTAGCCCCGGGGAGCTGTTTTTT. Translating gives CASTPGTSPGELFF.

The rearrangement links TRBV11-2 to TRBJ1-1; D remains unclear. V was trimmed by 3 bases and J by 3 bases, leaving 8 bases between them. Germline V gives CDR1 SGHAT, CDR2 FQNNGV. The CDR3 sequence is 13 residues long. CDR3 amino acids: CASSFAGDTEAFF. The CDR3 bases are TGTGCCAGCAGCTTTGCAGGAGACACTGAAGCTTTCTTT.

V and J are TRBV6-5 and TRBJ2-7; no firm D call. The V gene lost 2 bases and the J gene lost 3 bases, with 14 bases spanning the gap. Germline CDR1 is MNHEY and CDR2 is SVGAGI. The CDR3 sequence is 15 residues long. This chain's CDR3 is CASSYTPSGSYEQYF. The CDR3 DNA is TGTGCCAGCAGTTACACCCCATCGGGTAGCTACGAGCAGTACTTC.

The V gene is TRBV19, the J gene TRBJ2-2; D might be TRBD2 (6 bases). V was trimmed by 11 bases and J by 4 bases, leaving 20 bases between them. The CDR3 runs 15 residues. Germline values: CDR1 LNHDA, CDR2 SQIVND (reference sequence). The DNA for the CDR3 is TGTGCCTCCCGTGGGGGAAGGGGAGGCACCGGGGAGCTGTTTTTT. Translated, it gives CASRGGRGGTGELFF.

The V and J genes are TRBV3-1 (or the pseudogene TRBV3-2) and TRBJ1-2, with a tentative D call TRBD1 (5 bases). Trimming shortened V by 0 bases and J by 5 bases, and 22 bases separated the two germline ends. Germline V CDR1 and CDR2: LGHDT, YNNKEL (reference sequence). This CDR3 has 18 residues. CDR3 sequence: CASSQDGLSGTSRYGYTF. DNA for the CDR3: TGTGCCAGCAGCCAAGATGGCCTCTCCGGGACGTCCAGATATGGCTACACCTTC.

The rearrangement links TRBV7-3 to TRBJ2-7; no firm D call. Germline values: CDR1 SGHTA, CDR2 FQGTGA. The CDR3 runs to 15 residues. V was trimmed by 5 bases and J by 3 bases, leaving 17 bases between them. The CDR3 sequence: CASSVDRNEIYEQYF. In DNA form, the CDR3 reads TGTGCCAGCAGCGTAGACCGGAATGAAATCTACGAGCAGTACTTC.

The chain couples TRBV7-9 to TRBJ1-2; D possibly corresponds to TRBD1 (5 bases). Germline CDR1 and CDR2: SEHNR and FQNEAQ (reference sequence). The CDR3 is 16 residues long. V was trimmed by 5 bases and J by 6 bases, leaving 22 bases between them. The DNA for the CDR3 is TGTGCCAGCAGCCCCTCGCCGGGACCCACCGCAGATGGCTACACCTTC. The encoded protein is CASSPSPGPTADGYTF.

The chain couples TRBV4-1 to TRBJ1-2, with D perhaps matching TRBD1 (5 bases). The ends were cut back, 4 bases at V and 4 bases at J, with 16 bases in the middle. This CDR3 spans 15 amino acids. Germline loops: CDR1 MGHRA, CDR2 YSYEKL. DNA for the CDR3: TGCGCCAGCAGCCCGGACCTTACGAGGGGCTATGGCTACACCTTC. Translating it yields CASSPDLTRGYGYTF.

In its sample, this clone was seen a few times. The gene calls are TRBV15 and TRBJ1-2; 10 bases match TRBD1. CDR1 and CDR2 from the germline V gene are LNHNV and YYDKDF (reference sequence). V was clipped by 0 bases and J by 5 bases; unmatched bases: 6. The CDR3 covers 16 residues. The CDR3 bases are TGTGCCACCAGCAGAGATCGGGACAGGGGAGGATATGGCTACACCTTC. It encodes CATSRDRDRGGYGYTF.

This clone was counted once. J is TRBJ1-2 and V is TRBV5-1; D possibly corresponds to TRBD1 (5 bases). Trimming took 3 bases from V and 8 from J, leaving 11 bases between them. The CDR3 has 12 amino acids. Per germline, CDR1 SGHRS and CDR2 YFSETQ. In nucleotides, the CDR3 is TGCGCCAGCAGCTCCGGGACGCTCGGCTACACCTTC. Its protein product is CASSSGTLGYTF.

DNA of the CDR3: TGCGCCAGCAGCCCGGACATAAGGAGGGTAGAAACTGAAGCTTTCTTT. Amino acid sequence: CASSPDIRRVETEAFF. The J gene is TRBJ1-1, the V gene TRBV5-1; possibly TRBD1 for D (5 bases). This CDR3 has 16 amino acids. Between the trimmed V and J ends, which lost 4 bases and 5 bases, there was a span of 21 bases. Germline CDR1 reads SGHRS; CDR2 reads YFSETQ.

The chain employs TRBV5-8 and TRBJ1-1, with D perhaps TRBD1 (6 bases). Per germline, CDR1 SGHTS and CDR2 YDEGEE. CDR3 length equals 14 residues. Trimming pared 5 bases from V and 1 base from J, leaving 12 bases between. CDR3 in amino acids: CASSRDRPNTEAFF. Written as DNA, the CDR3 is TGTGCCAGCAGTCGTGACAGGCCGAACACTGAAGCTTTCTTT. Supplemented by reference TRBV5-8 and TRBJ1-1, the full variable domain reads EAGVTQSPTHLIKTRGQQATLRCSPISGHTSVYWYQQALGLGLQFLLWYDEGEERNRGNFPPRFSGRQFPNYSSELNVNALELEDSALYLCASSRDRPNTEAFFGQGTRLTVV.